This T cell receptor beta chain appears in the sequencing data of a study of cytomegalovirus exposure and HLA in healthy donors. Study-wide points: Immune exposure was documented only through CMV serostatus. HLA-A and HLA-B allele assignments for most subjects were reportedly predicted accurately using TCR beta sequences. Diagnosis of cytomegalovirus status made by the classifier reportedly showed high specificity and sensitivity. A previous analysis found most TCR beta V segments productive roughly 87% or roughly 30% of the time.

The primer mix had 60 Vbeta and 13 Jbeta primers. Clones were sequenced by immunoSEQ multiplex PCR, and TCRdb holds only the in-frame ones, with some missing. Of 150,000 to 200,000 clones in the sample, roughly four fifths were seen once. A remark on this clone: The antigen is undetermined.

Trimming removed 0 bases from V and 2 bases from J, with 11 bases in between. The CDR3 covers 16 residues. CDR1 MGHRA and CDR2 YSYEKL come from the germline V gene. The receptor was derived from a woman between 40 and 50 years old in good health and CMV-seronegative. Material: PBMCs. The rearrangement links TRBV4-1 to TRBJ1-3, with D possibly being TRBD1 (6 bases). The CDR3 region is CASSQDHRVTGNTIYF. The CDR3 nucleotides read TGCGCCAGCAGCCAAGACCACAGGGTTACTGGAAACACCATATATTTT.